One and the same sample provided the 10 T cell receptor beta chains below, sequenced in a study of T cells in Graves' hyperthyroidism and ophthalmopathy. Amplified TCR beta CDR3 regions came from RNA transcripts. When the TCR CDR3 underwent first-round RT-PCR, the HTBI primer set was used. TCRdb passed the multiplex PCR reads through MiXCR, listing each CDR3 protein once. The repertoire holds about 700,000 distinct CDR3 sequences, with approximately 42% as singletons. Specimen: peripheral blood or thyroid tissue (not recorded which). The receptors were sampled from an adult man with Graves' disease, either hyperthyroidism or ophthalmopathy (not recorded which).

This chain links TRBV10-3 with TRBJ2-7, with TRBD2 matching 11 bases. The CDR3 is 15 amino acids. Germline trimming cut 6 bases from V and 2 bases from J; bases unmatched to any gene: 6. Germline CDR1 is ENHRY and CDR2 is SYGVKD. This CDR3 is CAIRMTSGTAYEQYF. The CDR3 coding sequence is TGTGCCATCAGAATGACTAGCGGGACCGCCTACGAGCAGTACTTC.

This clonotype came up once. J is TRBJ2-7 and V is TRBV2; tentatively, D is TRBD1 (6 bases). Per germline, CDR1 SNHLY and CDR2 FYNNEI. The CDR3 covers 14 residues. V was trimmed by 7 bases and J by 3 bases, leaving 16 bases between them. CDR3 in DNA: TGTGCCAGCACCACACAGGGCTGGGTCTACGAGCAGTACTTC. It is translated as CASTTQGWVYEQYF.

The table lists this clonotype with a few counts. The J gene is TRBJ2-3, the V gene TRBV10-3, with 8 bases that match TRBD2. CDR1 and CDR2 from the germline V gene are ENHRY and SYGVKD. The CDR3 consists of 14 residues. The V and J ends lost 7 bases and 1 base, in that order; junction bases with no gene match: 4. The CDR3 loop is CAITAGGGTDTQYF. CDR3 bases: TGTGCCATCACCGCGGGAGGAGGCACAGATACGCAGTATTTT.

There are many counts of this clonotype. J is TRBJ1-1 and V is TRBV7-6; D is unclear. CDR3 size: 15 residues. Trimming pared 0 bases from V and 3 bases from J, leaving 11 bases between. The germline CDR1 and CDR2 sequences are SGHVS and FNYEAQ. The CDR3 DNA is TGTGCCAGCAGCTTAGCGGCGGATTTGGACACTGAAGCTTTCTTT. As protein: CASSLAADLDTEAFF.

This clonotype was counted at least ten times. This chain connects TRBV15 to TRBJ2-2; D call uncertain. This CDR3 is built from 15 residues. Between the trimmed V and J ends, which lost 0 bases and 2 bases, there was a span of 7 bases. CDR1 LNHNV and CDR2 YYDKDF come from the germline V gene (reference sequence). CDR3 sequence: CATSRDRLNTGELFF. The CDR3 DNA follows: TGTGCCACCAGCAGAGATAGGTTAAACACCGGGGAGCTGTTTTTT.

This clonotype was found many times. The CDR3 bases are TGCGCCAGCAGTGTGACACAACAAGAGACCCAGTACTTC. It translates to CASSVTQQETQYF. The chain combines TRBV10-2 with TRBJ2-5; D is ambiguous. The CDR3 sequence is 13 residues long. The germline V gene encodes CDR1 WSHSY and CDR2 SAAADI. Trimming stripped 4 bases from V and 2 bases from J, with 8 bases between.

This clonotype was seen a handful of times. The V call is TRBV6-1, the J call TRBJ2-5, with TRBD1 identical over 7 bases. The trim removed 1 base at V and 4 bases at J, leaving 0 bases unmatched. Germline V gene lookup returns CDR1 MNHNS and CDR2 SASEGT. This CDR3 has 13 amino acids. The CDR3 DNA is TGTGCCAGCAGTGAAGGGACAGGAGAGACCCAGTACTTC. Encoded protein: CASSEGTGETQYF.

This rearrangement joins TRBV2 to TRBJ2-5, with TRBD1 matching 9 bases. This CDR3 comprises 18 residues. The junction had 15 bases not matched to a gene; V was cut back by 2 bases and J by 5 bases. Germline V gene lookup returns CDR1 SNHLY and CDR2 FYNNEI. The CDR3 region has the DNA TGTGCCAGCAGTGAACGTATGGACAGGGGTTTAGCGCTGGAGACCCAGTACTTC. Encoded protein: CASSERMDRGLALETQYF.

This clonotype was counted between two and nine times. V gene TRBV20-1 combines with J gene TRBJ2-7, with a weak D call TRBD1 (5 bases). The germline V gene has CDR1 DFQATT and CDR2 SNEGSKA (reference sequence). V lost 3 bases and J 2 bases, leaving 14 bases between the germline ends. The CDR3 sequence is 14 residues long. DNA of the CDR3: TGCAGTGCTAGCGCAGGGAAGGTCCCCTACGAGCAGTACTTC. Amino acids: CSASAGKVPYEQYF.

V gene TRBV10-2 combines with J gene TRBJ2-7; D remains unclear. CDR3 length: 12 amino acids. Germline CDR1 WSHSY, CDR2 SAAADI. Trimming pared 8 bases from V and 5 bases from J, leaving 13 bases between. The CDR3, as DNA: TGCGCCAGCCGAAGTGGGCTCAACGAGCAGTACTTC. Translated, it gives CASRSGLNEQYF.